A selection of T cell receptor beta chains follows, all from one sample in a study of T cell responses to AZD1222 COVID-19 vaccine. Only in-frame clones appear in the TCRdb table, and some are missing; sequencing was by immunoSEQ multiplex PCR. Of 69,000 or so clones in the sample, roughly 85% were seen once. The source material was peripheral blood, sampled 28 days after the second AZD1222 dose. All receptors come from an adult who received the AZD1222 COVID-19 vaccine. Both conserved end residues are part of each CDR3. The D gene is left open where the match is weak. Rows give clone size only sometimes, using once, few, many, or a class for an expanded clone.

cdr3_nt: TGTGCCAGCAGCCAAGACGGCAAAAGTACGCAGTATTTT; cdr3_aa: CASSQDGKSTQYF; v_call: TRBV4-2; clone_size: -; d_call: -; j_call: TRBJ2-3
cdr3_nt: TGTGCCATCAGTGAAGGGGGGCTAAATGAGCAGTTCTTC; cdr3_aa: CAISEGGLNEQFF; v_call: TRBV10-3; clone_size: once; d_call: -; j_call: TRBJ2-1
cdr3_nt: TGCAGCGCACTCATAGCGGGAGAGGCCGGGGAGCTGTTTTTT; cdr3_aa: CSALIAGEAGELFF; v_call: TRBV29-1; clone_size: -; d_call: TRBD2; j_call: TRBJ2-2
cdr3_nt: TGTGCCAGCAGTGAAGGTACAGGGCTGAACTATGGCTACACCTTC; cdr3_aa: CASSEGTGLNYGYTF; v_call: TRBV6-1; clone_size: -; d_call: -; j_call: TRBJ1-2
cdr3_nt: TGTGCCAGTAGTGCGACAGGGGAAGTTAATTCACCCCTCCACTTT; cdr3_aa: CASSATGEVNSPLHF; v_call: TRBV19; clone_size: medium-sized; d_call: TRBD1; j_call: TRBJ1-6
cdr3_nt: TGTGCCAGTAGTCTCCTGACGACAGGCAATCAGCCCCAGCATTTT; cdr3_aa: CASSLLTTGNQPQHF; v_call: TRBV19; clone_size: -; d_call: -; j_call: TRBJ1-5
cdr3_nt: TGTGCCAGCAGTTACAGCAGGAACACCGGGGAGCTGTTTTTT; cdr3_aa: CASSYSRNTGELFF; v_call: TRBV6-5; clone_size: few; d_call: -; j_call: TRBJ2-2
cdr3_nt: TGTGCCAGCAGTTCTGAGGGGCAGGGGGACAATGAGCAGTTCTTC; cdr3_aa: CASSSEGQGDNEQFF; v_call: TRBV6-2/TRBV6-3; clone_size: -; d_call: TRBD1; j_call: TRBJ2-1
cdr3_nt: TGTGCCAGCAGCGTAGTGGCTGACAGGGTGGCTGCTGGCTACACCTTC; cdr3_aa: CASSVVADRVAAGYTF; v_call: TRBV9; clone_size: few; d_call: TRBD1; j_call: TRBJ1-2
cdr3_nt: TGTGCCAGCTCACCAGGATGGGGGAATCAGCCCCAGCATTTT; cdr3_aa: CASSPGWGNQPQHF; v_call: TRBV18; clone_size: -; d_call: -; j_call: TRBJ1-5
cdr3_nt: TGCAGTGTCGGACAGACCGGGGAGCTGTTTTTT; cdr3_aa: CSVGQTGELFF; v_call: TRBV20-1; clone_size: -; d_call: -; j_call: TRBJ2-2
cdr3_nt: TGTGCCAGCAGCCCTTCGGCTGGATCCACTGAAGCTTTCTTT; cdr3_aa: CASSPSAGSTEAFF; v_call: TRBV11-2; clone_size: -; d_call: -; j_call: TRBJ1-1
cdr3_nt: TGCGCCAGCAGCTTGGTTATGAGGCGGGCGTCGGAGCAGTACTTC; cdr3_aa: CASSLVMRRASEQYF; v_call: TRBV5-1; clone_size: -; d_call: -; j_call: TRBJ2-7
cdr3_nt: TGTGCCAGCAGTTACTCGACCCGAACCAAGCAAAATGAGCAGTTCTTC; cdr3_aa: CASSYSTRTKQNEQFF; v_call: TRBV6-6; clone_size: -; d_call: -; j_call: TRBJ2-1
cdr3_nt: TGTGCCAGCAGCTTAGCGGGCGGGGCTGGGGCCAACGTCCTGACTTTC; cdr3_aa: CASSLAGGAGANVLTF; v_call: TRBV7-8; clone_size: -; d_call: -; j_call: TRBJ2-6
cdr3_nt: TGTGCCAGCTCACCACCCGGGCCCGAAAGCTCCTACGAGCAGTACTTC; cdr3_aa: CASSPPGPESSYEQYF; v_call: TRBV18; clone_size: -; d_call: -; j_call: TRBJ2-7
cdr3_nt: TGTGCCACCCTCGTTAACAGGGAGAGCACTGAAGCTTTCTTT; cdr3_aa: CATLVNRESTEAFF; v_call: TRBV6-5; clone_size: -; d_call: -; j_call: TRBJ1-1
cdr3_nt: TGTGCCAGTAGTAGATCCAGCGGATACGAGCAGTACTTC; cdr3_aa: CASSRSSGYEQYF; v_call: TRBV19; clone_size: -; d_call: -; j_call: TRBJ2-7
cdr3_nt: TGTGCCACCAGTGATACCGGGAGGGCATCGGAAGAGCAGTTCTTC; cdr3_aa: CATSDTGRASEEQFF; v_call: TRBV24-1; clone_size: -; d_call: TRBD2; j_call: TRBJ2-1
cdr3_nt: TGTGCCAGCAGCTTAAGCGGGAATGAGCAGTTCTTC; cdr3_aa: CASSLSGNEQFF; v_call: TRBV7-3; clone_size: -; d_call: -; j_call: TRBJ2-1
cdr3_nt: TGTGCCAGCAGCTCCCAGGGACAGGGGACCTACGAGCAGTACTTC; cdr3_aa: CASSSQGQGTYEQYF; v_call: TRBV7-9; clone_size: few; d_call: TRBD1; j_call: TRBJ2-7
cdr3_nt: TGTGCCAGTAGTACGACAGGGAGGTCCTACGAGCAGTACTTC; cdr3_aa: CASSTTGRSYEQYF; v_call: TRBV19; clone_size: few; d_call: -; j_call: TRBJ2-7
cdr3_nt: TGCGCCAGCAGCTTGGGACAGTCCTACGAGCAGTACTTC; cdr3_aa: CASSLGQSYEQYF; v_call: TRBV5-1; clone_size: -; d_call: -; j_call: TRBJ2-7
cdr3_nt: TGTGCCAGCTCCGGGGGGCGGGACAATCAGCCCCAGCATTTT; cdr3_aa: CASSGGRDNQPQHF; v_call: TRBV18; clone_size: -; d_call: -; j_call: TRBJ1-5
cdr3_nt: TGTGCCAGCAGCCACGACAGAGCCTCTGGAAACACCATATATTTT; cdr3_aa: CASSHDRASGNTIYF; v_call: TRBV3-1/TRBV3-2; clone_size: -; d_call: -; j_call: TRBJ1-3
cdr3_nt: TGTGCCAGCAGCTTGCATCCTGACGGACGGGATACGCAGTATTTT; cdr3_aa: CASSLHPDGRDTQYF; v_call: TRBV5-4; clone_size: -; d_call: -; j_call: TRBJ2-3
cdr3_nt: TGTGCCAGCGGGATGACGGGACCTTCCTACAATGAGCAGTTCTTC; cdr3_aa: CASGMTGPSYNEQFF; v_call: TRBV6-6; clone_size: -; d_call: -; j_call: TRBJ2-1
cdr3_nt: TGTGCCTGGAGTGTATCGACTGGGAGACAAGAGACCCAGTACTTC; cdr3_aa: CAWSVSTGRQETQYF; v_call: TRBV30; clone_size: -; d_call: -; j_call: TRBJ2-5
cdr3_nt: TGTGCCAGCAGACAGGGAGGCACCTATAATTCACCCCTCCACTTT; cdr3_aa: CASRQGGTYNSPLHF; v_call: TRBV6-6; clone_size: -; d_call: -; j_call: TRBJ1-6
cdr3_nt: TGCGCCAGCAGCCAAGACATTGAAGCTTTCTTT; cdr3_aa: CASSQDIEAFF; v_call: TRBV4-3; clone_size: -; d_call: -; j_call: TRBJ1-1
cdr3_nt: TGTGCCAGCAGCCCTAGGGAAGGGAAGAGTGAAAAACTGTTTTTT; cdr3_aa: CASSPREGKSEKLFF; v_call: TRBV5-5; clone_size: -; d_call: -; j_call: TRBJ1-4
cdr3_nt: TGTGCCAGCAGCTACCGGGACAGGGGAATCAACACTGAAGCTTTCTTT; cdr3_aa: CASSYRDRGINTEAFF; v_call: TRBV5-8; clone_size: -; d_call: TRBD1; j_call: TRBJ1-1
cdr3_nt: TGTGCCAGCTCACCAGCAGGGACCTCTGGAAACACCATATATTTT; cdr3_aa: CASSPAGTSGNTIYF; v_call: TRBV18; clone_size: -; d_call: -; j_call: TRBJ1-3
cdr3_nt: TGTGCCAGCAGCGCTCAGGGCGATGATGGCTACACCTTC; cdr3_aa: CASSAQGDDGYTF; v_call: TRBV7-9; clone_size: -; d_call: -; j_call: TRBJ1-2
cdr3_nt: TGTGCCAGCAGCTTAGCGCTCGGGTCGGCCCAGCATTTT; cdr3_aa: CASSLALGSAQHF; v_call: TRBV7-6; clone_size: -; d_call: -; j_call: TRBJ1-5
cdr3_nt: TGTGCCAGCAGTACCCTAAGTGAGCAGTTCTTC; cdr3_aa: CASSTLSEQFF; v_call: TRBV25-1; clone_size: -; d_call: -; j_call: TRBJ2-1
cdr3_nt: TGTGCCAGCAGCCAGGGACTAGCGGGAGTCCTTGGGGAGGAGCAGTACTTC; cdr3_aa: CASSQGLAGVLGEEQYF; v_call: TRBV5-4; clone_size: -; d_call: TRBD2; j_call: TRBJ2-7
cdr3_nt: TGCAGCGTCCAGTCCTACAATGAGCAGTTCTTC; cdr3_aa: CSVQSYNEQFF; v_call: TRBV29-1; clone_size: -; d_call: -; j_call: TRBJ2-1
cdr3_nt: TGCGCCAGCAGCCCCCCAGGGGCTGGCTACACCTTC; cdr3_aa: CASSPPGAGYTF; v_call: TRBV4-1; clone_size: -; d_call: -; j_call: TRBJ1-2
cdr3_nt: TGTGCCAGCTCACCGGTCGGGCAGACAAGAGCCGGAAACACCATATATTTT; cdr3_aa: CASSPVGQTRAGNTIYF; v_call: TRBV18; clone_size: -; d_call: -; j_call: TRBJ1-3
cdr3_nt: TGTGCCAGCAGTCCTACGATCCTTCTGGATACGCAGTATTTT; cdr3_aa: CASSPTILLDTQYF; v_call: TRBV27; clone_size: few; d_call: -; j_call: TRBJ2-3
cdr3_nt: TGTGCCAGCAGCTTATTACAGGGCCCCGCAAATGGCTACACCTTC; cdr3_aa: CASSLLQGPANGYTF; v_call: TRBV7-8; clone_size: -; d_call: -; j_call: TRBJ1-2
cdr3_nt: TGTGCCAGCAGCTCGGACAGTCTCGGGCAAGAGACCCAGTACTTC; cdr3_aa: CASSSDSLGQETQYF; v_call: TRBV6-5; clone_size: -; d_call: -; j_call: TRBJ2-5
cdr3_nt: TGTGCCAGCAGTTATGAGGGGTTGGATGTTGAAAAACTGTTTTTT; cdr3_aa: CASSYEGLDVEKLFF; v_call: TRBV6-5; clone_size: -; d_call: -; j_call: TRBJ1-4
cdr3_nt: TGTGCCAGCAGCCTGACTTCTAGCATCGAGCAGTACTTC; cdr3_aa: CASSLTSSIEQYF; v_call: TRBV5-4; clone_size: -; d_call: -; j_call: TRBJ2-7
cdr3_nt: TGCGCCAGCAGCTTTACAGGGATCAACTATGGCTACACCTTC; cdr3_aa: CASSFTGINYGYTF; v_call: TRBV5-1; clone_size: once; d_call: -; j_call: TRBJ1-2
cdr3_nt: TGTGCCAGCAGTCCCAATGAGCAGTTCTTC; cdr3_aa: CASSPNEQFF; v_call: TRBV7-3; clone_size: -; d_call: -; j_call: TRBJ2-1
cdr3_nt: TGTGCCAGCAGGGACGGGGCGGGTGGCTACACCTTC; cdr3_aa: CASRDGAGGYTF; v_call: TRBV6-5; clone_size: few; d_call: -; j_call: TRBJ1-2
cdr3_nt: TGCAGCGTTGGGCGAGGCACCGAAAACTATGGCTACACCTTC; cdr3_aa: CSVGRGTENYGYTF; v_call: TRBV29-1; clone_size: -; d_call: -; j_call: TRBJ1-2
cdr3_nt: TGCAGCGTCGGGACAGGGGGGAATCAGCCCCAGCATTTT; cdr3_aa: CSVGTGGNQPQHF; v_call: TRBV29-1; clone_size: -; d_call: TRBD1; j_call: TRBJ1-5
cdr3_nt: TGTGCCAGCAGCCAAAACCCAGGGCGGAAAGAAAAACTGTTTTTT; cdr3_aa: CASSQNPGRKEKLFF; v_call: TRBV3-1/TRBV3-2; clone_size: -; d_call: -; j_call: TRBJ1-4
cdr3_nt: TGTGCCAGCAGCGCCCAGACGGGCCTACAAGAGACCCAGTACTTC; cdr3_aa: CASSAQTGLQETQYF; v_call: TRBV7-8; clone_size: once; d_call: -; j_call: TRBJ2-5
cdr3_nt: TGTGCCAGCAGCTCCCCCTTTGTGGGAGAGCAGTTCTTC; cdr3_aa: CASSSPFVGEQFF; v_call: TRBV7-2; clone_size: -; d_call: -; j_call: TRBJ2-1
cdr3_nt: TGTGCCAGCACTTTTGAGAACCGGGGGCCCCAGCATTTT; cdr3_aa: CASTFENRGPQHF; v_call: TRBV12-3/TRBV12-4; clone_size: -; d_call: -; j_call: TRBJ1-5
cdr3_nt: TGTGCCTGGAGGGGACAGGTTAATCAGCCCCAGCATTTT; cdr3_aa: CAWRGQVNQPQHF; v_call: TRBV30; clone_size: -; d_call: TRBD1; j_call: TRBJ1-5
cdr3_nt: TGTGCCAGCCTCGCGGGAGCATCAGATACGCAGTATTTT; cdr3_aa: CASLAGASDTQYF; v_call: TRBV2; clone_size: -; d_call: TRBD2; j_call: TRBJ2-3
cdr3_nt: TGTGCCAGCAGTGAATTGGTAGGGAGGAATCAGCCCCAGCATTTT; cdr3_aa: CASSELVGRNQPQHF; v_call: TRBV6-1; clone_size: -; d_call: -; j_call: TRBJ1-5
cdr3_nt: TGTGCCAGCAGCGTAGCAGGGGCCCCTCCCGGGGATGAGCAGTTCTTC; cdr3_aa: CASSVAGAPPGDEQFF; v_call: TRBV9; clone_size: -; d_call: -; j_call: TRBJ2-1